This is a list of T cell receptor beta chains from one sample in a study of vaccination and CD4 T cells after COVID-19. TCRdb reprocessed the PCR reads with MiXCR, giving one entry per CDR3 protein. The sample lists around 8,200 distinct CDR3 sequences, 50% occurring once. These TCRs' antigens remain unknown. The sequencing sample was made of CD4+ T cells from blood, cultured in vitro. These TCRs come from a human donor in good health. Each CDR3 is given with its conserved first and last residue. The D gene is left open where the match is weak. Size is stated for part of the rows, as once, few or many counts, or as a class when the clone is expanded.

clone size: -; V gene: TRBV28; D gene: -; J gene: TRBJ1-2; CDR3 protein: CASSPLGGNYGYTF; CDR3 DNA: TGTGCCAGCAGTCCCCTCGGCGGTAACTATGGCTACACCTTC
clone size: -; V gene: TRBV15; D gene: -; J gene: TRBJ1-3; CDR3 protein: CATSPTSGTGNTIYF; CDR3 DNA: TGTGCCACCAGTCCCACCTCGGGGACTGGAAACACCATATATTTT
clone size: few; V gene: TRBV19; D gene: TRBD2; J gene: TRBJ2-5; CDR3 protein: CASSIGSGGGGETQYF; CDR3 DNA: TGTGCCAGTAGTATCGGATCGGGAGGGGGAGGAGAGACCCAGTACTTC
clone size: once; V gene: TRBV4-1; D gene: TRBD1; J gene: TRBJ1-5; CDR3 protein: CASSQTGGRNQPQHF; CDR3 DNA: TGCGCCAGCAGCCAAACAGGGGGCCGCAATCAGCCCCAGCATTTT
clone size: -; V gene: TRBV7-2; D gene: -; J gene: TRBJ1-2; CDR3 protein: CASSLAATITYGYTF; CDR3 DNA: TGTGCCAGCAGCTTAGCGGCGACTATTACCTATGGCTACACCTTC
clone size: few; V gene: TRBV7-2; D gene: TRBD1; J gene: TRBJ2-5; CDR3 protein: CASSDGQGQETQYF; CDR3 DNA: TGTGCCAGCAGCGATGGACAGGGTCAAGAGACCCAGTACTTC
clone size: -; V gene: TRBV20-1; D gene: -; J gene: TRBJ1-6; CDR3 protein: CSARGVYNSPLHF; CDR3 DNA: TGCAGTGCTAGGGGGGTTTATAATTCACCCCTCCACTTT
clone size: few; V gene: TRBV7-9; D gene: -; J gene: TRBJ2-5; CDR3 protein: CASSLGVGTQYF; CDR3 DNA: TGTGCCAGCAGCTTGGGGGTTGGGACCCAGTACTTC
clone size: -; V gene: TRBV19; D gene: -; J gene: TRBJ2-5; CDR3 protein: CASSIFATSRQETQYF; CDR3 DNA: TGTGCCAGTAGTATTTTTGCTACCTCGAGACAAGAGACCCAGTACTTC
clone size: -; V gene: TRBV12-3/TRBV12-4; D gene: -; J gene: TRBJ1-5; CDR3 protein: CASSEGGVGGQPQHF; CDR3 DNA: TGTGCCAGCAGTGAGGGTGGGGTAGGGGGGCAGCCCCAGCATTTT
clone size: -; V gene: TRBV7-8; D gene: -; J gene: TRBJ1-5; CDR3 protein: CASSLAGGSQPQHF; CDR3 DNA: TGTGCCAGCAGCTTAGCAGGAGGGTCCCAGCCCCAGCATTTT
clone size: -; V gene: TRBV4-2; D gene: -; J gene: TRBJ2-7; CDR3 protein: CASSQDDAGTYEQYF; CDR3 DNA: TGTGCCAGCAGCCAAGATGATGCGGGAACCTACGAGCAGTACTTC
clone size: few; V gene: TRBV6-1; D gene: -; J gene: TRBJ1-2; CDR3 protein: CASATPGVGGYTF; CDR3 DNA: TGTGCCAGCGCTACCCCAGGGGTGGGTGGCTACACCTTC
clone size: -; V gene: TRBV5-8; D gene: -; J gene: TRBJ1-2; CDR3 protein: CASSFDRDTYGYTF; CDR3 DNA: TGTGCCAGCAGTTTTGACCGGGACACCTATGGCTACACCTTC
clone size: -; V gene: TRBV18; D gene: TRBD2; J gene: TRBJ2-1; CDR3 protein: CASSPDPGLALHEQFF; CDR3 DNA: TGTGCCAGCTCACCCGACCCGGGACTAGCTTTACATGAGCAGTTCTTC
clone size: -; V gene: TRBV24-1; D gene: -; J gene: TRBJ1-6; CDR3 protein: CATQSSYNSPLHF; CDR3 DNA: TGTGCCACCCAGAGCTCCTATAATTCACCCCTCCACTTT
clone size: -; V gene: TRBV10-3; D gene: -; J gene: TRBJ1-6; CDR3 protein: CAISAGVGNSPLHF; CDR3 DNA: TGTGCCATCAGTGCTGGGGTGGGGAATTCACCCCTCCACTTT
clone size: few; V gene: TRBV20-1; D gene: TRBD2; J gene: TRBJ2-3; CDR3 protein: CSARVRREGLNTQYF; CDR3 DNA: TGCAGTGCTAGAGTGAGGCGGGAGGGCCTGAATACGCAGTATTTT
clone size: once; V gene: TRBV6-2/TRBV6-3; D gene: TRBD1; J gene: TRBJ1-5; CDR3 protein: CASMGQGDQPQHF; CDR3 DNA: TGTGCCAGCATGGGGCAGGGGGATCAGCCCCAGCATTTT
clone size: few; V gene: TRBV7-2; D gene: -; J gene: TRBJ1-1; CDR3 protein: CASSLWGPNTEAFF; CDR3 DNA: TGTGCCAGCAGCTTATGGGGGCCGAACACTGAAGCTTTCTTT
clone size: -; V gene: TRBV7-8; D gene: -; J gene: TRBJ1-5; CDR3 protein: CASSFQDSAEPQHF; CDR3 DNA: TGTGCCAGCAGCTTCCAGGACTCCGCGGAGCCCCAGCATTTT
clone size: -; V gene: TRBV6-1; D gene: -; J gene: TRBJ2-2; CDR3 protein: CASSTNTGELFF; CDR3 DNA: TGTGCCAGCAGCACGAACACCGGGGAGCTGTTTTTT
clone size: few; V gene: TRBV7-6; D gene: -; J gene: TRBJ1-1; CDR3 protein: CASSYEGNTEAFF; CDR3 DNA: TGTGCCAGCAGCTATGAGGGGAACACTGAAGCTTTCTTT
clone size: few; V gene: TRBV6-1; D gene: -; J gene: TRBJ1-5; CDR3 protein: CASSRGNQPQHF; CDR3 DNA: TGTGCCAGCAGCAGGGGCAATCAGCCCCAGCATTTT
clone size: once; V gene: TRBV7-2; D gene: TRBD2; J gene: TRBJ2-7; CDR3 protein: CASSPLAGAVYEQYF; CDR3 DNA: TGTGCCAGCAGCCCACTAGCGGGAGCTGTTTACGAGCAGTACTTC
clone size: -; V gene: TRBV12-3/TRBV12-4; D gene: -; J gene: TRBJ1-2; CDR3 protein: CASSLSGNYGYTF; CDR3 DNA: TGTGCCAGCAGTTTATCAGGAAACTATGGCTACACCTTC
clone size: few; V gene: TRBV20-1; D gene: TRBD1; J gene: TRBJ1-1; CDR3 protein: CSARDHGDRSPKNTEAFF; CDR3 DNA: TGCAGTGCTAGAGACCATGGGGACAGGAGTCCGAAGAACACTGAAGCTTTCTTT
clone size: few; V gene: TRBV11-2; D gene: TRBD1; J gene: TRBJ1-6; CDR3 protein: CASSLGTVHNSPLHF; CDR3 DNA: TGTGCCAGCAGCTTGGGGACAGTTCATAATTCACCCCTCCACTTT
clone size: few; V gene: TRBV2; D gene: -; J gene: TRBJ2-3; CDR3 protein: CASRSGNGDTQYF; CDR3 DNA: TGTGCCAGCAGGTCGGGAAACGGAGATACGCAGTATTTT
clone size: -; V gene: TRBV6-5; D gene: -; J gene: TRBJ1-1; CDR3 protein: CASSYSTPPSNTEAFF; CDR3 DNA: TGTGCCAGCAGTTACTCGACACCGCCGTCGAACACTGAAGCTTTCTTT
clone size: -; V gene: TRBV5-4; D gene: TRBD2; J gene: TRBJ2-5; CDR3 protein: CASSSELAGGGETQYF; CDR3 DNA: TGTGCCAGCAGCTCAGAACTAGCGGGGGGCGGAGAGACCCAGTACTTC
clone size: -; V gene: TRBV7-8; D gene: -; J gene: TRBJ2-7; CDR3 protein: CASSLQPTYEQYF; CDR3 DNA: TGTGCCAGCAGCTTACAACCTACCTACGAGCAGTACTTC
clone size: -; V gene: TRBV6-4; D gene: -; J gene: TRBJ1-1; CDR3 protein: CASSLDSGSGTEAFF; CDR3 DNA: TGTGCCAGCAGTCTCGACAGCGGCTCGGGCACTGAAGCTTTCTTT
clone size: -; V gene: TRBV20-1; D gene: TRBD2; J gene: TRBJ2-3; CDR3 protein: CSARRGGTDTQYF; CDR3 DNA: TGCAGTGCTAGGCGGGGGGGCACAGATACGCAGTATTTT